The 11 T cell receptor beta chains presented below share a single source sample, sequenced in a study of T cell responses to AZD1222 COVID-19 vaccine. The repertoire was sequenced with immunoSEQ multiplex PCR; TCRdb's copy has only in-frame clones and lacks some. The table has about 99,000 clones, around 90% seen once. Sequenced here: peripheral blood, sampled on day 0 of AZD1222 vaccination. The receptor set was obtained from an adult in good health.

This rearrangement joins TRBV7-3 to TRBJ2-3; D is ambiguous. The CDR3 extends over 13 amino acids. Germline lookup yields CDR1 SGHTA and CDR2 FQGTGA. V dropped 4 bases and J dropped 1 base, with 6 bases sitting between them. This chain's CDR3 is CASSSQRTDTQYF. In nucleotides, the CDR3 is TGTGCCAGCAGCTCACAACGCACAGATACGCAGTATTTT.

With respect to this clone: Other nucleotide sequences from this sample produce the same CDR3. This sequence joins TRBV15 and TRBJ2-5; weak D call: TRBD1 (6 bases). The CDR3 is 14 residues long. The ends were cut back, 0 bases at V and 5 bases at J, with 10 bases in the middle. Per the germline V gene, CDR1 is LNHNV and CDR2 is YYDKDF (reference sequence). As DNA, the CDR3 is TGTGCCACCAGCAGAGACAGGGGTGGGGAGACCCAGTACTTC. The encoded protein is CATSRDRGGETQYF.

The chain recombines TRBV6-1 with TRBJ1-2; TRBD1 might be the D (5 bases). Germline CDR1 reads MNHNS; CDR2 reads SASEGT. CDR3 length equals 14 residues. V shed 9 bases and J shed 3 bases, with 17 bases lying between them. CDR3: CASSGIVVDYGYTF. For the CDR3, the DNA is TGTGCCAGTTCAGGGATCGTAGTCGACTATGGCTACACCTTC.

This chain links TRBV5-6 with TRBJ1-6; D unclear. V was pared by 2 bases and J by 0 bases, with 15 bases between. CDR1 is SGHDT, CDR2 YYEEEE, per germline. This CDR3 region has 18 residues. The CDR3 DNA reads TGTGCCAGCAGCTTCCGGGTCGGCGTAAGCTCCTATAATTCACCCCTCCACTTT. Translating it yields CASSFRVGVSSYNSPLHF.

The gene calls are TRBV9 and TRBJ1-4; maybe TRBD1 (6 bases). The CDR3 has 14 residues. Germline CDR1 reads SGDLS; CDR2 reads YYNGEE. V lost 0 bases to trimming and J lost 8 bases, with 11 bases between them. In DNA form, the CDR3 reads TGTGCCAGCAGCGTAGGGACAGTGGGAGAAAAACTGTTTTTT. It codes for CASSVGTVGEKLFF.

The chain recombines TRBV11-3 with TRBJ2-3; D ambiguous. This CDR3 has 16 amino acids. Trimming cost V 0 bases and J 2 bases, with 12 bases left between them. The germline gives CDR1 SGHNT, CDR2 YENEEA. CDR3 in amino acids: CASSLERRTYTDTQYF. The DNA for the CDR3 is TGTGCCAGCAGCTTAGAACGCAGGACCTACACAGATACGCAGTATTTT.

The CDR3 DNA reads TGCAGCGCAGGGGGGACTGAAGCTTTCTTT. Amino acids: CSAGGTEAFF. The chain combines TRBV20-1 with TRBJ1-1; 7 positions match TRBD1. The CDR3 extends over 10 amino acids. In germline, CDR1 is DFQATT, CDR2 SNEGSKA (reference sequence).

The chain is built from TRBV19 and TRBJ2-2, with 13 bases that match TRBD2. Germline lookup yields CDR1 LNHDA and CDR2 SQIVND (reference sequence). The CDR3 contains 18 residues. The V and J ends lost 3 bases and 5 bases, in that order; junction bases with no gene match: 9. The CDR3: CASSIPRLAGGRTGELFF. The DNA of the CDR3 is TGTGCCAGTAGTATCCCCAGACTAGCGGGAGGTAGGACCGGGGAGCTGTTTTTT.

This clone came up many times. This rearrangement joins TRBV4-1 to TRBJ2-7; 7 positions match TRBD1. This CDR3 region has 13 residues. Trimming removed 4 bases from V and 2 bases from J; junction bases left unmatched: 2. Germline loops: CDR1 MGHRA, CDR2 YSYEKL. CDR3 coding DNA: TGCGCCAGCAGCCGGGACAGTACCTACGAGCAGTACTTC. Residues: CASSRDSTYEQYF.

This clone was observed once. The CDR3 DNA sequence: TGTGCCAGCAGCCCCGGGGGGGAGGACTACACCTTC. It specifies CASSPGGEDYTF. The chain has TRBV4-2 and TRBJ1-2, with D possibly matching TRBD1 (5 bases). CDR3 length: 12 amino acids. Per germline, CDR1 LGHNA and CDR2 YNFKEQ. V shed 4 bases and J shed 10 bases, with 13 bases lying between them.

The genes are TRBV7-9 and TRBJ2-2, with TRBD1 as a possible D gene (5 bases). CDR1 and CDR2 from the germline V gene are SEHNR and FQNEAQ (reference sequence). The CDR3 has 15 amino acids. The V gene lost 5 bases and the J gene lost 6 bases, with 16 bases spanning the gap. For the CDR3, the DNA is TGTGCCAGCAGCCCAAGTGGGCAGGGCCCCGGGGAGCTGTTTTTT. It encodes CASSPSGQGPGELFF.